The rows below give T cell receptor beta chains drawn from one sample of a study of OX40 agonist ivuxolimab in advanced cancers. Measured with immunoSEQ multiplex PCR; TCRdb has only the in-frame clones, and not every one. This table has fewer than 40,000 clones, around 84% appearing once. Sequencing used CD4+ or CD8+ T cells sorted from blood, obtained in a trial of the OX40 agonist ivuxolimab. Receptor source: an adult with an advanced solid tumor such as melanoma, head and neck, liver or kidney cancer. The CDR3 runs from the conserved cysteine through the conserved F or W. D genes are given only for firm matches. Part of the rows lack a size; the others show once, few, many or a class for expanded clones.

>TRBV30|medium-sized|NA|14|TRBJ1-5
CAWSAGSGDQPQHF
TGTGCCTGGAGTGCGGGATCGGGGGACCAGCCCCAGCATTTT
>TRBV30|NA|NA|14|TRBJ2-7
CAWSPTDPPYEQYF
TGTGCCTGGAGTCCTACGGACCCCCCCTACGAGCAGTACTTC
>TRBV4-3|NA|NA|14|TRBJ1-3
CASSPKAESHTIYF
TGCGCCAGCAGCCCAAAGGCGGAATCGCACACCATATATTTT
>TRBV7-6|NA|NA|14|TRBJ2-7
CASSLQSRGYEQYF
TGTGCCAGCAGCTTGCAGTCTCGCGGCTACGAGCAGTACTTC
>TRBV29-1|few|NA|11|TRBJ1-2
CSVEDLSGYTF
TGCAGCGTTGAAGATCTTAGTGGCTACACCTTC
>TRBV7-8|NA|NA|14|TRBJ1-2
CASSPRASNYGYTF
TGTGCCAGCAGCCCCAGGGCCTCTAACTATGGCTACACCTTC
>TRBV28|NA|NA|15|TRBJ2-7
CASSLPLAGSYEQYF
TGTGCCAGCAGTTTACCGCTAGCAGGGTCGTACGAGCAGTACTTC
>TRBV12-5|NA|NA|12|TRBJ2-1
CASGWTVNEQFF
TGTGCTAGTGGTTGGACAGTCAATGAGCAGTTCTTC
>TRBV30|NA|TRBD1|12|TRBJ2-3
CAWDRGQDTQYF
TGTGCCTGGGACAGGGGGCAAGATACGCAGTATTTT
>TRBV30|NA|TRBD1|13|TRBJ1-2
CAWTPGQGHGYTF
TGTGCCTGGACACCGGGACAGGGCCATGGCTACACCTTC
>TRBV19|NA|TRBD1|14|TRBJ1-2
CASSIATGNYGYTF
TGTGCCAGTAGTATCGCGACAGGGAACTATGGCTACACCTTC
>TRBV30|few|NA|13|TRBJ2-3
CAWSVASTDTQYF
TGTGCCTGGAGTGTTGCGAGCACAGATACGCAGTATTTT
>TRBV7-8|NA|NA|13|TRBJ2-7
CASSFRDTYEQYF
TGTGCCAGCAGCTTCAGGGATACCTACGAGCAGTACTTC
>TRBV11-1|few|TRBD2|14|TRBJ2-7
CASSRAGNSYEQYF
TGTGCCAGCAGCCGAGCGGGGAACTCCTACGAGCAGTACTTC
>TRBV11-2|NA|NA|14|TRBJ2-2
CASSRRGNTGELFF
TGTGCCAGCAGCCGACGGGGGAACACCGGGGAGCTGTTTTTT
>TRBV5-6|NA|NA|16|TRBJ1-5
CASSLQRVSGNQPQHF
TGTGCCAGCAGCTTGCAACGAGTATCCGGCAATCAGCCCCAGCATTTT
>TRBV28|NA|NA|13|TRBJ2-3
CASSQRGSLAQYF
TGTGCCAGCAGCCAACGGGGGTCCTTGGCGCAGTATTTT
>TRBV5-1|few|TRBD2|18|TRBJ2-1
CASSFAPSGGVMSDEQFF
TGCGCCAGCAGCTTTGCGCCTAGCGGGGGGGTAATGTCAGATGAGCAGTTCTTC
>TRBV13|NA|TRBD2|14|TRBJ2-7
CASSAGLAAYEQYF
TGTGCCAGCAGCGCGGGACTAGCAGCCTACGAGCAGTACTTC
>TRBV11-2|NA|TRBD2|16|TRBJ2-1
CASSTLGLAFYNEQFF
TGTGCCAGCAGCACCCTGGGACTAGCGTTTTACAATGAGCAGTTCTTC
>TRBV18|NA|NA|12|TRBJ2-7
CASSLSSYEQYF
TGTGCCAGCTCCCTCAGCTCCTACGAGCAGTACTTC
>TRBV28|NA|NA|15|TRBJ1-4
CASSNNRGRELKLFF
TGTGCCAGCAGTAACAACAGAGGGCGCGAATTAAAACTGTTTTTT
>TRBV29-1|NA|NA|10|TRBJ2-3
CSVEADTQYF
TGCAGCGTTGAGGCAGATACGCAGTATTTT
>TRBV2|few|NA|14|TRBJ2-7
CASSEVLITYEQYF
TGTGCCAGCAGTGAGGTCCTGATTACCTACGAGCAGTACTTC
>TRBV14|NA|NA|14|TRBJ1-3
CASSRGQSGNTIYF
TGTGCCAGCAGCCGCGGACAGTCGGGAAACACCATATATTTT
>TRBV19|NA|TRBD1|15|TRBJ2-7
CASSIFRTGSYEQYF
TGTGCCAGTAGTATTTTCCGGACAGGGTCCTACGAGCAGTACTTC
>TRBV7-8|NA|NA|13|TRBJ2-3
CASSLGPRDTQYF
TGTGCCAGCAGCTTAGGACCCCGGGATACGCAGTATTTT
>TRBV7-3|few|TRBD2|15|TRBJ2-1
CASSSRLAGVNEQFF
TGTGCCAGCAGCTCTCGACTAGCGGGGGTGAATGAGCAGTTCTTC
>TRBV30|NA|NA|15|TRBJ1-1
CAWSVGPDSATEAFF
TGTGCCTGGAGTGTCGGACCGGACAGCGCCACTGAAGCTTTCTTT
>TRBV28|once|NA|14|TRBJ2-7
CASSSAPSSYEQYF
TGTGCCAGCAGTTCGGCGCCTAGCTCCTACGAGCAGTACTTC
>TRBV11-2|NA|NA|16|TRBJ2-1
CASSFSQDSFYNEQFF
TGTGCCAGCAGTTTCTCCCAAGATTCCTTTTATAATGAGCAGTTCTTC
>TRBV29-1|NA|NA|13|TRBJ2-7
CSVEKGSSYEQYF
TGCAGCGTCGAAAAGGGGAGCTCCTACGAGCAGTACTTC
>TRBV9|NA|TRBD2|18|TRBJ2-2
CASSPLGGTSADTGELFF
TGTGCCAGCAGCCCATTGGGGGGGACTAGCGCTGACACCGGGGAGCTGTTTTTT
>TRBV7-9|NA|TRBD2|16|TRBJ2-1
CASSTREGSSYNEQFF
TGTGCCAGCAGCACCCGGGAGGGGAGCTCCTACAATGAGCAGTTCTTC
>TRBV28|once|NA|15|TRBJ2-1
CASSFGASRYNEQFF
TGTGCCAGCAGTTTCGGCGCGTCGCGCTACAATGAGCAGTTCTTC
>TRBV7-9|NA|NA|14|TRBJ1-4
CASSGDASYEKLFF
TGTGCCAGCAGCGGGGATGCCAGCTATGAAAAACTGTTTTTT
>TRBV29-1|NA|NA|12|TRBJ2-1
CSVEFEANEQFF
TGCAGCGTTGAATTTGAGGCCAATGAGCAGTTCTTC
>TRBV28|few|TRBD2|15|TRBJ2-7
CASRLTSGRLYEQYF
TGTGCCAGCAGGTTGACTAGCGGGAGGTTATACGAGCAGTACTTC
>TRBV13|NA|NA|16|TRBJ2-3
CASSYGTESSTDTQYF
TGTGCCAGCAGCTACGGGACGGAATCCTCCACAGATACGCAGTATTTT
>TRBV16|NA|TRBD1|17|TRBJ1-2
CASSQSMGQGSNYGYTF
TGTGCCAGCAGCCAATCAATGGGACAGGGATCTAACTATGGCTACACCTTC